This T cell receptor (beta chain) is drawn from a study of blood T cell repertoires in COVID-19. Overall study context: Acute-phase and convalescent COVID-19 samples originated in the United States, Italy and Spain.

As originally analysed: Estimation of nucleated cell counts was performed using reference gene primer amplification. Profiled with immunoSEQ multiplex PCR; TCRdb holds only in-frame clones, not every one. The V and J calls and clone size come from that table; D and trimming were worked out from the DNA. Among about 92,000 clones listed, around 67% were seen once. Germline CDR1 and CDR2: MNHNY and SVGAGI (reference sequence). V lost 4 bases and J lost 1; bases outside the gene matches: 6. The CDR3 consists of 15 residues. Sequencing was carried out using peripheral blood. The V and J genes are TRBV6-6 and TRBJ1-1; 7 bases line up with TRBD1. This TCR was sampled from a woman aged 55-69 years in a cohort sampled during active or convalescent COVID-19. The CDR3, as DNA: TGTGCCAGCAGTTCCTCGGGACAGCCGAACACTGAAGCTTTCTTT. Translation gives CASSSSGQPNTEAFF.